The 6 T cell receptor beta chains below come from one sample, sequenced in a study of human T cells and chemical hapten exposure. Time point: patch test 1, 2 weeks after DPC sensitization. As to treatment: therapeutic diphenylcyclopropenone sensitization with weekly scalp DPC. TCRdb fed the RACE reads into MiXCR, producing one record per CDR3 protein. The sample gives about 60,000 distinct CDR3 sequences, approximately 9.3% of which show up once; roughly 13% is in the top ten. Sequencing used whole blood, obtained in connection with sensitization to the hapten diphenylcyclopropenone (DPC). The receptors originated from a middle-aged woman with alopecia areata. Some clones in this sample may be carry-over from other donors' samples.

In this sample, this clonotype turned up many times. The CDR3 region is CASSPAGTLEQYF. CDR3 DNA sequence: TGTGCCAGCTCACCGGCGGGGACACTCGAGCAGTACTTC. This sequence joins TRBV18 and TRBJ2-7, with D perhaps TRBD1 or TRBD2 (6 bases each). Deletions cut 3 bases from V and 6 bases from J, with 12 bases between. The germline V gene encodes CDR1 KGHSH and CDR2 LQKENI. The CDR3 covers 13 residues.

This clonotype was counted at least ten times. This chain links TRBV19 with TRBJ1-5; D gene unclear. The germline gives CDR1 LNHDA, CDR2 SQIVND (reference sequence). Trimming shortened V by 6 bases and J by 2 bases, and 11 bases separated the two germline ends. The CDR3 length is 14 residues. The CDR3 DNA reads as TGTGCCAGTAGGAATGAGGGCGGCAATCAGCCCCAGCATTTT. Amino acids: CASRNEGGNQPQHF.

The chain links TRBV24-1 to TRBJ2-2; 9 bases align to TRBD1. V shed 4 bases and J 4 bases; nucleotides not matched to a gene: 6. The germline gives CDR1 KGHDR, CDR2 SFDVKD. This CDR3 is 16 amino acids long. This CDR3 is CATSDPGTGSTGELFF. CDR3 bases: TGTGCCACCAGTGACCCCGGGACAGGGTCCACCGGGGAGCTGTTTTTT.

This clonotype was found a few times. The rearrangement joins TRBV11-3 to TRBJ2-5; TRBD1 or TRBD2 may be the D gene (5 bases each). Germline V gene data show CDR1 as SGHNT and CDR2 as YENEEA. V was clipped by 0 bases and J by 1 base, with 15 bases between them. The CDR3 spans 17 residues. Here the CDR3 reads CASSLDSGRGFQETQYF. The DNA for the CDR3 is TGTGCCAGCAGCTTAGATTCGGGCCGGGGCTTCCAAGAGACCCAGTACTTC.

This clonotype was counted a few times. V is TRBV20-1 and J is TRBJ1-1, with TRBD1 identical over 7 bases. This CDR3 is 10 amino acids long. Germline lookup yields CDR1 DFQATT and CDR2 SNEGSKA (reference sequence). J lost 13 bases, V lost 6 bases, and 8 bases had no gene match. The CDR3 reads CSAKTGYDFF. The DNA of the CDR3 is TGCAGTGCAAAGACAGGGTACGATTTCTTT.

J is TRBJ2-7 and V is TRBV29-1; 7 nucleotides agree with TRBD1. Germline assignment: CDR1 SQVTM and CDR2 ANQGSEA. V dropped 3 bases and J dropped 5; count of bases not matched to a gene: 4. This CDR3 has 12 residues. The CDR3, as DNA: TGCAGCGTTGAGCTAGGGGGCCACGAGCAGTACTTC. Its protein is CSVELGGHEQYF.